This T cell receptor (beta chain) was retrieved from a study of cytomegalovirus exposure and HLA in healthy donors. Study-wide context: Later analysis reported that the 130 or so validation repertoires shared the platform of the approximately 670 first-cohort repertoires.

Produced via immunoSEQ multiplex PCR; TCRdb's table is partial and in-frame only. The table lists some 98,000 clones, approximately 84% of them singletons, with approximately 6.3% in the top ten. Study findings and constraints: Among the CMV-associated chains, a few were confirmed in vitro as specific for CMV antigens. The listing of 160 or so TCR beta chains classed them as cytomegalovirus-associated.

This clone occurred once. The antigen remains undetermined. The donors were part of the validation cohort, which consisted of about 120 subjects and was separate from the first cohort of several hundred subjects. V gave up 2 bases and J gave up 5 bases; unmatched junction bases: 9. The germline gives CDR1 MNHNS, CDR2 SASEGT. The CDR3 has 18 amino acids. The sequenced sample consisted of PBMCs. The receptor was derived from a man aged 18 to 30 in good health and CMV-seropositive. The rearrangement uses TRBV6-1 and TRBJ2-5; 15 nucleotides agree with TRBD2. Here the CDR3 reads CASSEFPGLAGGRETQYF. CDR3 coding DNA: TGTGCCAGCAGTGAATTCCCGGGACTAGCGGGGGGCCGGGAGACCCAGTACTTC.